This T cell receptor (beta chain) was identified during a study of breast tumors, draining lymph nodes, adjacent tissues. This clonotype has ten or more counts. Via MiXCR, TCRdb re-called the multiplex PCR reads, giving one row per CDR3 protein. The table lists more than 20,000 distinct CDR3 sequences, about 24% of them singletons. Trimming left V 6 bases short and J 1 base short, with 16 bases between. The germline V gene encodes CDR1 MDHEN and CDR2 SYDVKM. This CDR3 contains 15 residues. The sequencing input was breast tumor tissue. The rearrangement links TRBV28 to TRBJ2-7, with D tentatively TRBD1 (5 bases). This TCR was recovered from a female donor with breast cancer. Some clones in this sample may be carry-over from other donors' samples. CDR3 loop: CASSSQGSFSYEQYF. The CDR3 region has the DNA TGTGCCAGCAGCTCTCAGGGTTCGTTTTCCTACGAGCAGTACTTC.